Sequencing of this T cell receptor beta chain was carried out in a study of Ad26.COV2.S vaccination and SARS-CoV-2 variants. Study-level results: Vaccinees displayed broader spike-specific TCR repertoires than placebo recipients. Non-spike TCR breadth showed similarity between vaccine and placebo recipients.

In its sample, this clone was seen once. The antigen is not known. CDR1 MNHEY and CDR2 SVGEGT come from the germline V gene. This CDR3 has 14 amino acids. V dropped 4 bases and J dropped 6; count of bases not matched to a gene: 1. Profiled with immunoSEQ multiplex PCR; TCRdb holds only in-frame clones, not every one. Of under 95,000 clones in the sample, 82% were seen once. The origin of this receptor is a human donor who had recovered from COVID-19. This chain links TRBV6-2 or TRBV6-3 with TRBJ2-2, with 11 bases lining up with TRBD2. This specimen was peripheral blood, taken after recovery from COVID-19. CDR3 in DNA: TGTGCCAGCAGTTGGGGACTAGCGGCCGGGGAGCTGTTTTTT. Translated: CASSWGLAAGELFF.